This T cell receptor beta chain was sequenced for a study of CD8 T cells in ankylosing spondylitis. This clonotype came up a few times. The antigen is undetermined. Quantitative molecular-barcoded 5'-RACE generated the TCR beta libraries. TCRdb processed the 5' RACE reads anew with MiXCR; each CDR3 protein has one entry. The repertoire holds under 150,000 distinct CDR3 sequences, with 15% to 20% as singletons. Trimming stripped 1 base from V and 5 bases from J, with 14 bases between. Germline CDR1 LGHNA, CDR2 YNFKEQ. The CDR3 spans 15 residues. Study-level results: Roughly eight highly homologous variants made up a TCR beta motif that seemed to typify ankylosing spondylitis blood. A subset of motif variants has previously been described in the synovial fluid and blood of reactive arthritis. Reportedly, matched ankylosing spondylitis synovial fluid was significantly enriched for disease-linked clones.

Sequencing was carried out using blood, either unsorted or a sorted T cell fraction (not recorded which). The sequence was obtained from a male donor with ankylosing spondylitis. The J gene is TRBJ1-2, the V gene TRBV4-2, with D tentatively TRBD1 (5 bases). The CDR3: CASSQAPGTPYGYTF. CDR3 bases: TGTGCCAGCAGCCAAGCTCCGGGGACTCCATATGGCTACACCTTC.